This TCR beta chain was captured in a study of molecular identifiers for immune sequencing clone quantification. Germline-derived CDR1 and CDR2 are SGHAT and FQNNGV. Trimming left V 4 bases short and J 7 bases short, with 17 bases between. The CDR3 runs 15 residues. TCRdb ran MiXCR on the PCR reads and lists one entry per CDR3 protein. The data show approximately 500,000 distinct CDR3 sequences, about 25% seen once. In its sample, this clonotype was seen a few times. The chain is built from TRBV11-2 and TRBJ2-1; tentatively, D is TRBD1 or TRBD2 (6 bases each). The source of this sequence is a human donor in good health. Some libraries in this study had Jurkat cell RNA spiked in. Sequencing input: naive CD8+ T cells from blood, with Jurkat cell RNA spiked in. Indicated subset: FACS-sorted CD8+CD4-CCR7+CD45RA+ naive T cells. CDR3 bases: TGTGCCAGCAGCTCCTTTGAGGGGGGCAGGAATGAGCAGTTCTTC. This translates into CASSSFEGGRNEQFF.